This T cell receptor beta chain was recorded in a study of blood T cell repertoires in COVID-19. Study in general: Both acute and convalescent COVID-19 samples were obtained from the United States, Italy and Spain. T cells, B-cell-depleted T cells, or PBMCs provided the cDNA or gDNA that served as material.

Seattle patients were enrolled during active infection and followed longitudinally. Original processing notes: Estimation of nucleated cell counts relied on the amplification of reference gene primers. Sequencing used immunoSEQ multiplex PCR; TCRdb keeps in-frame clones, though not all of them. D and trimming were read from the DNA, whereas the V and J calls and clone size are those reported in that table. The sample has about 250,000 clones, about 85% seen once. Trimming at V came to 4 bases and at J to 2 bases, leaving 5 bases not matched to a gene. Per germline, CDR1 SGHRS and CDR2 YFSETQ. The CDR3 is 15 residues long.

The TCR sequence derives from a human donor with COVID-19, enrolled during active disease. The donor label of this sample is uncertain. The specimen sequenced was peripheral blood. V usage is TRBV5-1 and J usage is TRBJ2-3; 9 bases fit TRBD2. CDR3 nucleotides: TGCGCCAGCAGCATGGGACTAGCTGCCACAGATACGCAGTATTTT. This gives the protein CASSMGLAATDTQYF.